The 23 T cell receptor beta chains reported below all come from one sample, sequenced in a study of T cell responses to AZD1222 COVID-19 vaccine. Repertoires were generated with immunoSEQ multiplex PCR, while TCRdb's copy carries only in-frame clones and drops some. The repertoire holds approximately 150,000 clones, with 92% as singletons. The specimen comprised peripheral blood, sampled on day 0 of AZD1222 vaccination. Every receptor here comes from an adult in good health.

The rearrangement joins TRBV6-5 to TRBJ1-2; the D is unclear. From germline, CDR1 is MNHEY and CDR2 SVGAGI. Trimming removed 7 bases from V and 7 bases from J, with 19 bases in between. The CDR3 totals 14 residues. The CDR3 bases are TGTGCCAGCATAGCTCCCGACGGACTAATTGGCTACACCTTC. It specifies CASIAPDGLIGYTF.

The chain couples TRBV29-1 to TRBJ1-2; D remains unclear. The germline CDR1 and CDR2 sequences are SQVTM and ANQGSEA. The CDR3 sequence is 10 residues long. Trimming pared 3 bases from V and 5 bases from J, leaving 4 bases between. In DNA, the CDR3 is TGCAGCGTTGACCCTTATGGCTACACCTTC. It encodes CSVDPYGYTF.

The rearrangement joins TRBV25-1 to TRBJ1-1; tentative D call: TRBD1 (6 bases). V lost 2 bases to trimming and J lost 4 bases, with 14 bases between them. There are 15 residues in the CDR3. From germline, CDR1 is MGHDK and CDR2 SYGVNS. CDR3 protein: CASSEGTGRVTEAFF. The DNA for the CDR3 is TGTGCCAGCAGTGAAGGCACAGGGCGAGTCACTGAAGCTTTCTTT.

V and J are TRBV5-1 and TRBJ2-2, with no clear D. Germline loops: CDR1 SGHRS, CDR2 YFSETQ. The CDR3 covers 12 residues. V lost 9 bases and J 1 base, leaving 7 bases between the germline ends. In nucleotides, the CDR3 is TGCGCCACATGGGGGAACACCGGGGAGCTGTTTTTT. Translating it yields CATWGNTGELFF.

The chain is built from TRBV5-1 and TRBJ1-1, with no clear D. The length of the CDR3 is 14 residues. Per the germline V gene, CDR1 is SGHRS and CDR2 is YFSETQ. Trimming removed 0 bases at V and 1 base at J, with 7 bases between. CDR3 bases: TGCGCCAGCAGCTTGGACTTACGGAACACTGAAGCTTTCTTT. Residues: CASSLDLRNTEAFF.

The J gene is TRBJ1-1, the V gene TRBV7-8; D uncertain. V was shortened by 3 bases and J by 5 bases, with 13 bases between the two germline ends. CDR1 is SGHVS, CDR2 FQNEAQ, per germline. The CDR3 sequence is 14 residues long. The CDR3 DNA follows: TGTGCCAGCAGCTTCGAACGGGGTTGGACTGAAGCTTTCTTT. Protein sequence: CASSFERGWTEAFF.

The chain links TRBV6-1 to TRBJ2-2, with D possibly being TRBD1 (5 bases). CDR1 and CDR2 from the germline V gene are MNHNS and SASEGT. The CDR3 extends over 14 amino acids. The V gene lost 3 bases and the J gene lost 6 bases, with 11 bases spanning the gap. The CDR3 loop reads CASSDRVRSGELFF. CDR3 bases: TGTGCCAGCAGTGACAGGGTGAGATCCGGGGAGCTGTTTTTT.

The genes are TRBV27 and TRBJ1-1; tentative D call: TRBD1 (6 bases). CDR3 length equals 17 residues. Trimming cost V 1 base and J 6 bases, with 21 bases left between them. CDR1 MNHEY and CDR2 SMNVEV come from the germline V gene (reference sequence). CDR3 region: CASSLYGGGEGRAEAFF. The DNA for the CDR3 is TGTGCCAGCAGTTTATACGGGGGCGGGGAAGGTAGGGCTGAAGCTTTCTTT.

This clone was detected only once. This rearrangement joins TRBV11-2 to TRBJ2-7; D gene uncertain. The V gene's germline CDR1 is SGHAT and CDR2 FQNNGV. There are 14 residues in the CDR3. Trimming left V 5 bases short and J 7 bases short, with 18 bases between. The CDR3 region is CASSGLMPEGEQYF. CDR3 DNA: TGTGCCAGCAGCGGTCTTATGCCCGAAGGGGAGCAGTACTTC. Based on the CDR3 plus reference TRBV11-2 and TRBJ2-7, the full variable domain is EAGVAQSPRYKIIEKRQSVAFWCNPISGHATLYWYQQILGQGPKLLIQFQNNGVVDDSQLPKDRFSAERLKGVDSTLKIQPAKLEDSAVYLCASSGLMPEGEQYFGPGTRLTVT.

The rearrangement links TRBV27 to TRBJ1-2; TRBD1 might be the D (5 bases). CDR3 length: 14 residues. Germline CDR1 and CDR2: MNHEY and SMNVEV (reference sequence). The germline V and J ends were trimmed by 4 bases and 7 bases, with 16 bases remaining between them. The CDR3 coding sequence is TGTGCCAGCAGTTCGCGGGACTCACCTTTTGGCTACACCTTC. The encoded protein is CASSSRDSPFGYTF.

V is TRBV6-2 or TRBV6-3 and J is TRBJ2-5, with no clear D. CDR3 length: 13 amino acids. CDR1 is MNHEY and CDR2 is SVGEGT in the germline V gene. Trimming shortened V by 6 bases and J by 9 bases, and 17 bases separated the two germline ends. The DNA of the CDR3 is TGTGCCAGCAGCACCGGGTCACGGCCGGCCCAGTACTTC. It yields the protein CASSTGSRPAQYF.

The genes are TRBV21-1 and TRBJ1-2; the DNA was not compared with TRBD1, the D call given in the table. TRBV21-1 is a pseudogene segment. The CDR3 is 18 residues long. In DNA, the CDR3 is TGTGCCAGCAGCCCCCGAAGGAGGACAGGGGCTTCTAACTATGGCTACACCTTC. Its translation: CASSPRRRTGASNYGYTF.

This clone showed up just once. The J gene is TRBJ2-2, the V gene TRBV28; D might be TRBD1 or TRBD2, each matching 7 bases. Trimming removed 6 bases from V and 6 bases from J, with 20 bases in between. CDR3 size: 16 residues. CDR1 and CDR2 from the germline V gene are MDHEN and SYDVKM. The CDR3 region is CASSPGGRGASGELFF. DNA of the CDR3: TGTGCCAGCAGCCCAGGGGGTCGGGGGGCCTCCGGGGAGCTGTTTTTT.

The J gene is TRBJ2-7, the V gene TRBV5-8; 8 bases are shared with TRBD1. V dropped 7 bases and J dropped 2; count of bases not matched to a gene: 8. Germline V gene sequence: CDR1 SGHTS, CDR2 YDEGEE. This CDR3 is 14 amino acids long. This chain's CDR3 is CASPPGQGAYEQYF. The CDR3 region has the DNA TGTGCCAGCCCCCCTGGACAGGGTGCCTACGAGCAGTACTTC. Based on the CDR3 plus reference TRBV5-8 and TRBJ2-7, the full variable domain is EAGVTQSPTHLIKTRGQQATLRCSPISGHTSVYWYQQALGLGLQFLLWYDEGEERNRGNFPPRFSGRQFPNYSSELNVNALELEDSALYLCASPPGQGAYEQYFGPGTRLTVT.

The rearrangement joins TRBV28 to TRBJ2-2; 8 bases are a match to TRBD1. Germline V gene sequence: CDR1 MDHEN, CDR2 SYDVKM. The CDR3 spans 17 residues. The junction had 12 bases not matched to a gene; V was cut back by 6 bases and J by 3 bases. The CDR3 region has the DNA TGTGCCAGCAGGAGGCAGGGGGCGAAGGGCGACACCGGGGAGCTGTTTTTT. This codes for CASRRQGAKGDTGELFF.

V usage is TRBV6-5 and J usage is TRBJ1-4; the D gene is possibly TRBD1 (5 bases). V was cut by 6 bases and J by 0 bases, with 11 bases left in between. This CDR3 is built from 15 residues. Germline CDR1 reads MNHEY; CDR2 reads SVGAGI. CDR3 amino acids: CASRPGGATNEKLFF. The CDR3 DNA reads TGTGCCAGCAGGCCGGGAGGGGCAACTAATGAAAAACTGTTTTTT.

This clone was seen once. The gene calls are TRBV28 and TRBJ2-1, with D tentatively TRBD2 (5 bases). CDR3 length: 15 amino acids. Deletions cut 6 bases from V and 4 bases from J, with 16 bases between. Germline assignment: CDR1 MDHEN and CDR2 SYDVKM. This CDR3 reads CASRATTLTYNEQFF. CDR3 in DNA: TGTGCCAGCAGGGCGACTACCCTAACTTACAATGAGCAGTTCTTC.

The rearrangement joins TRBV5-5 to TRBJ1-1, with a tentative D call TRBD1 (6 bases). The CDR3 extends over 15 amino acids. V was shortened by 4 bases and J by 10 bases, with 23 bases between the two germline ends. Per germline, CDR1 SGHKS and CDR2 YYEKEE (reference sequence). CDR3: CASSPHAGAPWGAFF. The DNA of the CDR3 is TGTGCCAGCAGCCCACATGCGGGGGCCCCTTGGGGAGCTTTCTTT.

The chain recombines TRBV7-9 with TRBJ1-1, with D maybe TRBD1 (6 bases). CDR3 size: 14 residues. Looked up from germline, CDR1 is SEHNR and CDR2 is FQNEAQ (reference sequence). Trimming pared 1 base from V and 3 bases from J, leaving 9 bases between. The CDR3 sequence: CASSLVGQHTEAFF. The DNA for the CDR3 is TGTGCCAGCAGCTTAGTAGGACAGCACACTGAAGCTTTCTTT.

This rearrangement joins TRBV11-2 to TRBJ2-2, with 12 bases aligning to TRBD2. CDR1 is SGHAT, CDR2 FQNNGV, per germline. The V gene end was trimmed by 0 bases and the J gene end by 7 bases; junction bases not matched to a gene: 3. The CDR3 spans 16 residues. The CDR3: CASSLDLAGGIGELFF. The CDR3 region has the DNA TGTGCCAGCAGCTTAGATCTAGCGGGAGGGATCGGGGAGCTGTTTTTT.

Details on this clone: Other nucleotide sequences in the sample specify the same CDR3. The rearrangement uses TRBV5-1 and TRBJ2-7, with TRBD1 matching over 9 bases. The CDR3 spans 15 residues. V lost 1 base and J lost 2; bases outside the gene matches: 4. Germline V lookup: CDR1 SGHRS, CDR2 YFSETQ. For the CDR3, the DNA is TGCGCCAGCAGCTTGACAGGGGGCTCGACCTACGAGCAGTACTTC. Translation: CASSLTGGSTYEQYF.

The sample holds a few counts of this clone. The chain recombines TRBV15 with TRBJ2-7; D call uncertain. Germline V gene lookup returns CDR1 LNHNV and CDR2 YYDKDF (reference sequence). The V end was cut by 0 bases, the J end by 7 bases, with 10 bases between. This CDR3 region has 13 residues. In DNA, the CDR3 is TGTGCCACCAGCAGAGATGAGACACGTGAGCAGTACTTC. This codes for CATSRDETREQYF.

The chain recombines TRBV28 with TRBJ1-1; TRBD1 is a possible D gene (5 bases). The V end was cut by 7 bases, the J end by 4 bases, with 19 bases between. This CDR3 spans 15 amino acids. CDR1 MDHEN and CDR2 SYDVKM come from the germline V gene. The CDR3 DNA is TGTGCCAGCACCCAGGGATCACACCCCGGCACTGAAGCTTTCTTT. Encoded protein: CASTQGSHPGTEAFF.